This entry features one TCR beta chain sequence. This sample is drawn from a study of control samples from healthy donors and cancer patients. V was clipped by 5 bases and J by 6 bases, with 11 bases between them. The CDR3 is made up of 13 amino acids. Sequenced by immunoSEQ multiplex PCR; TCRdb stores in-frame clones only, minus some. The sample lists about 160,000 clones, approximately 96% occurring once. The sample consisted of blood. The V and J genes are TRBV12-3 or TRBV12-4 and TRBJ2-1; perhaps TRBD2 as D (6 bases). This receptor was identified in a woman in her thirties in good health. The CDR3 is CASSASALNEQFF. The CDR3 DNA is TGTGCCAGCAGTGCTAGCGCCCTCAATGAGCAGTTCTTC.